These 27 T cell receptor beta chains share one sample of origin, sequenced in a study of cytomegalovirus exposure and HLA in healthy donors. Vbeta (60) and Jbeta (13) primers were used in the PCR. The assay was immunoSEQ multiplex PCR, and TCRdb's table has in-frame clones only and misses some. Of about 130,000 clones listed, roughly 77% are singletons. The sequenced sample was PBMCs. The receptors stem from a woman between 25 and 40 years old in good health and CMV-seronegative.

This clone was counted a single time. This chain joins TRBV11-1 and TRBJ2-5, with TRBD2 matching over 13 bases. Germline V CDR1 and CDR2: SGHAT, FQDESV (reference sequence). V shed 2 bases, J shed 2 bases, and the junction held 5 bases outside the gene matches. The CDR3 spans 17 residues. The CDR3: CASSLWSTSGRQETQYF. DNA for the CDR3: TGTGCCAGCAGCTTATGGTCGACTAGCGGGAGGCAAGAGACCCAGTACTTC.

CDR3 nucleotide sequence: TGTGCCACCTCTCTAGCGGGAGTATTCTATGAGCAGTTCTTC. This codes for CATSLAGVFYEQFF. The chain uses TRBV10-3 and TRBJ2-1; 10 bases are shared with TRBD2. With 10 bases clipped from V and 8 bases from J, the junction kept 11 bases outside the gene matches. Germline V gene lookup returns CDR1 ENHRY and CDR2 SYGVKD. There are 14 residues in the CDR3.

The genes are TRBV5-1 and TRBJ2-1, with TRBD2 as a possible D gene (5 bases). Germline CDR1 reads SGHRS; CDR2 reads YFSETQ. V dropped 6 bases and J dropped 3 bases, with 16 bases sitting between them. The CDR3 loop spans 15 amino acids. For the CDR3, the DNA is TGCGCCAGCACCCCCGCGGCCGACTACTACAATGAGCAGTTCTTC. Translation: CASTPAADYYNEQFF.

The rearrangement uses TRBV6-1 and TRBJ2-7; D is perhaps TRBD2 (6 bases). This CDR3 region has 15 residues. The V and J ends lost 5 bases and 4 bases respectively, with 18 bases between them. Germline CDR1 and CDR2: MNHNS and SASEGT. In DNA form, the CDR3 reads TGTGCCAGCAGTTCCGGGTTCATGGGGGGATACGAGCAGTACTTC. Its translation: CASSSGFMGGYEQYF.

The chain recombines TRBV27 with TRBJ2-7; 7 nucleotides line up with TRBD2. Germline V gene data show CDR1 as MNHEY and CDR2 as SMNVEV (reference sequence). This CDR3 is built from 13 residues. Trimming cost V 6 bases and J 3 bases; bases outside gene matches: 5. This CDR3 is CASSRSGDYEQYF. CDR3 nucleotides: TGTGCCAGCAGCCGAAGCGGGGACTACGAGCAGTACTTC.

The V gene is TRBV13, the J gene TRBJ1-5; 7 bases map to TRBD1. The germline gives CDR1 PRHDT, CDR2 FYEKMQ (reference sequence). CDR3 length equals 13 residues. V dropped 5 bases and J dropped 7; count of bases not matched to a gene: 5. Here the CDR3 reads CASSTGVTQPQHF. In DNA, the CDR3 is TGTGCCAGCAGCACAGGGGTGACCCAGCCCCAGCATTTT.

This sequence joins TRBV30 and TRBJ1-5; D is ambiguous. This CDR3 region has 13 residues. The germline CDR1 and CDR2 sequences are GTSNPN and SVGIG (reference sequence). V was clipped by 2 bases and J by 4 bases, with 9 bases between them. The CDR3: CAWSLAANQPQHF. CDR3 bases: TGTGCCTGGAGTTTGGCGGCAAATCAGCCCCAGCATTTT.

The chain has TRBV7-2 and TRBJ1-1; the D gene is possibly TRBD1 (5 bases). This CDR3 contains 15 residues. Trimming removed 5 bases from V and 0 bases from J, with 13 bases in between. CDR1 and CDR2 (germline): SGHTA, FQGNSA. CDR3 in amino acids: CASSTYGGVNTEAFF. The CDR3 bases are TGTGCCAGCAGCACGTACGGGGGGGTGAACACTGAAGCTTTCTTT.

V usage is TRBV19 and J usage is TRBJ1-5; D unclear. The V end was cut by 2 bases, the J end by 0 bases, with 17 bases between. There are 18 residues in the CDR3. The germline CDR1 and CDR2 sequences are LNHDA and SQIVND (reference sequence). CDR3 sequence: CASSIQHHGSYSNQPQHF. The CDR3 nucleotides read TGTGCCAGTAGTATACAACACCACGGGTCCTATAGCAATCAGCCCCAGCATTTT.

As concerns this clone: The same CDR3 is also encoded by other DNA sequences in this sample. The chain uses TRBV25-1 and TRBJ1-6; possible D gene TRBD1, 5 bases. The CDR3 spans 17 residues. The V end lost 3 bases, the J end lost 1 base, and 13 bases lay between the germline ends. CDR1 is MGHDK, CDR2 SYGVNS, per germline. The CDR3 nucleotides read TGTGCCAGCAGTGAGATGGGGCAGGGATCCTATAATTCACCCCTCCACTTT. It specifies CASSEMGQGSYNSPLHF.

The chain recombines TRBV6-1 with TRBJ2-7; 7 nucleotides match TRBD1. Looked up from germline, CDR1 is MNHNS and CDR2 is SASEGT. The trim removed 4 bases at V and 3 bases at J, leaving 9 bases unmatched. The CDR3 is 15 amino acids. CDR3 bases: TGTGCCAGCAGTGTAACCCGGGACAGTAACTACGAGCAGTACTTC. This sequence encodes CASSVTRDSNYEQYF.

CDR3 sequence (DNA): TGTGCCAGCAGCCCGCGGAGGGGCTATCGAGAGACCCAGTACTTC. This encodes CASSPRRGYRETQYF. J is TRBJ2-5 and V is TRBV14, with a tentative D call TRBD2 (6 bases). The V gene lost 4 bases and the J gene lost 4 bases, with 16 bases spanning the gap. Germline-derived CDR1 and CDR2 are SGHDN and FVKESK. CDR3 size: 15 residues.

The rearrangement uses TRBV6-1 and TRBJ2-1; 9 bases are a match to TRBD2. From germline, CDR1 is MNHNS and CDR2 SASEGT. The CDR3 is 15 amino acids. The V gene end was trimmed by 7 bases and the J gene end by 5 bases; junction bases not matched to a gene: 9. CDR3 in DNA: TGTGCCAGCACCCAAGGTGCGGGAGGGAACAATGAGCAGTTCTTC. Translated: CASTQGAGGNNEQFF.

This chain connects TRBV5-1 to TRBJ2-3; D gene unclear. V was clipped by 0 bases and J by 0 bases, with 8 bases between them. This CDR3 is 15 amino acids long. Germline V gene lookup returns CDR1 SGHRS and CDR2 YFSETQ. The CDR3 sequence: CASSLGHPSTDTQYF. In DNA form, the CDR3 reads TGCGCCAGCAGCTTGGGACACCCGAGCACAGATACGCAGTATTTT.

This chain connects TRBV30 to TRBJ2-1, with 10 bases fitting TRBD2. In germline, CDR1 is GTSNPN, CDR2 SVGIG (reference sequence). CDR3 length equals 16 residues. V dropped 3 bases and J dropped 1; count of bases not matched to a gene: 6. The CDR3 nucleotides read TGTGCCTGGAGCGTGGGACTAGCGCGATCCTACAATGAGCAGTTCTTC. Translation gives CAWSVGLARSYNEQFF.

CDR3 in amino acids: CASSRTWSAYNEQFF. In DNA form, the CDR3 reads TGTGCCAGCAGCCGAACATGGTCCGCCTACAATGAGCAGTTCTTC. This rearrangement joins TRBV6-5 to TRBJ2-1, with no clear D. Germline lookup yields CDR1 MNHEY and CDR2 SVGAGI. Trimming pared 6 bases from V and 2 bases from J, leaving 14 bases between. The CDR3 loop spans 15 amino acids.

This clone was counted once. For the CDR3, the DNA is TGTGCCATCAGTGAATCCGGGACAGGGAATGGCTACGAGCAGTACTTC. This gives the protein CAISESGTGNGYEQYF. This sequence joins TRBV10-3 and TRBJ2-7; 9 bases are shared with TRBD1. The trim removed 3 bases at V and 3 bases at J, leaving 9 bases unmatched. Germline assignment: CDR1 ENHRY and CDR2 SYGVKD. CDR3 length: 16 amino acids.

This sequence joins TRBV6-1 and TRBJ2-7; TRBD1 matches 7 bases. CDR3 length: 13 amino acids. The J segment lost 0 bases and the V segment lost 7 bases, leaving 3 bases of the junction unmatched. Germline loops: CDR1 MNHNS, CDR2 SASEGT. CDR3 DNA: TGTGCCAGCACCTGGGACAGCTCCTACGAGCAGTACTTC. Amino acids: CASTWDSSYEQYF.

The V gene is TRBV11-2, the J gene TRBJ1-2; 10 nucleotides align to TRBD1. Trimming removed 3 bases from V and 5 bases from J; junction bases left unmatched: 3. Germline V gene data show CDR1 as SGHAT and CDR2 as FQNNGV. The CDR3 has 14 residues. CDR3 in amino acids: CASSLRTGGYGYTF. As DNA, the CDR3 is TGTGCCAGCAGCTTGAGGACAGGGGGATATGGCTACACCTTC.

This chain connects TRBV4-1 to TRBJ1-6; no firm D call. Germline loops: CDR1 MGHRA, CDR2 YSYEKL. The ends were cut back, 2 bases at V and 10 bases at J, with 18 bases in the middle. CDR3 length: 16 residues. The CDR3 region is CASSQLTGVRVSPLHF. Written as DNA, the CDR3 is TGCGCCAGCAGCCAACTGACCGGCGTTCGGGTCTCACCCCTCCACTTT.

The chain has TRBV5-1 and TRBJ2-4, with TRBD1 identical over 7 bases. CDR1 is SGHRS and CDR2 is YFSETQ in the germline V gene. CDR3 length: 18 residues. J was trimmed by 1 base and V by 0 bases; bases with no gene match: 10. This CDR3 is CASSLAATGRMAKNIQYF. CDR3 nucleotide sequence: TGCGCCAGCAGCTTGGCTGCGACAGGGCGAATGGCCAAAAACATTCAGTACTTC.

CDR3 in amino acids: CASSLVANYGYTF. For the CDR3, the DNA is TGTGCCAGCAGCTTGGTAGCTAACTATGGCTACACCTTC. The V gene is TRBV5-4, the J gene TRBJ1-2; D uncertain. Trimming took off 0 bases at V and 0 bases at J, with 3 bases between the two ends. The CDR3 has 13 amino acids. Germline assignment: CDR1 SGHNT and CDR2 YYREEE (reference sequence).

The rearrangement uses TRBV4-1 and TRBJ1-1; D gene ambiguous. CDR1 and CDR2 from the germline V gene are MGHRA and YSYEKL. V was trimmed by 0 bases and J by 6 bases, leaving 8 bases between them. The CDR3 is 13 residues long. The CDR3 sequence: CASSQDPRAEAFF. The DNA for the CDR3 is TGCGCCAGCAGCCAAGACCCCCGAGCTGAAGCTTTCTTT.

The gene calls are TRBV19 and TRBJ2-3; tentative D call: TRBD1 (8 bases). Germline V CDR1 and CDR2: LNHDA, SQIVND (reference sequence). Trimming pared 1 base from V and 1 base from J, leaving 12 bases between. The CDR3 contains 16 residues. The DNA for the CDR3 is TGTGCCAGTAGTATAGGGACAGGGAGGGGCACAGATACGCAGTATTTT. The encoded protein is CASSIGTGRGTDTQYF.

The chain carries TRBV18 and TRBJ2-7; D is perhaps TRBD2 (7 bases). Germline loops: CDR1 KGHSH, CDR2 LQKENI. The CDR3 runs to 12 residues. V gave up 8 bases and J gave up 5 bases, with 13 bases separating them. Here the CDR3 DNA reads TGTGCCAGCAACGGGGGGCAGAACGAGCAGTACTTC. As protein: CASNGGQNEQYF. Full variable domain (remainder filled in from reference TRBV18 and TRBJ2-7): NAGVMQNPRHLVRRRGQEARLRCSPMKGHSHVYWYRQLPEEGLKFMVYLQKENIIDESGMPKERFSAEFPKEGPSILRIQQVVRGDSAAYFCASNGGQNEQYFGPGTRLTVT.

In this sample, this clone turned up once. The chain carries TRBV11-3 and TRBJ1-1; the match to TRBD1 covers 7 bases. In germline, CDR1 is SGHNT, CDR2 YENEEA. The CDR3 runs 15 residues. V dropped 5 bases and J dropped 2; count of bases not matched to a gene: 8. The CDR3 here is CASSTTTGRNTEAFF. The CDR3 coding sequence is TGTGCCAGCAGCACAACGACAGGGCGCAACACTGAAGCTTTCTTT.

This chain connects TRBV21-1 to TRBJ2-4; TRBD1 was called by the table and not checked on the DNA. TRBV21-1 is given as a pseudogene. CDR3 length equals 18 residues. The CDR3 DNA sequence: TGTGCCAGCAGCAAAGGGTTCGACAGAGCCCTAGCCAAAAACATTCAGTACTTC. It translates to CASSKGFDRALAKNIQYF.